This entry features one TCR beta chain sequence. The entry originates in a study of blood T cell repertoires in COVID-19. Germline values: CDR1 SGHNT, CDR2 YYREEE (reference sequence). V was cut by 0 bases and J by 6 bases, with 12 bases left in between. The CDR3 extends over 14 amino acids. In the authors' workflow: Using reference gene primer amplification, nucleated cell counts were estimated. The table came from immunoSEQ multiplex PCR; TCRdb's copy has only in-frame clones and leaves some out. V and J calls plus clone size are reproduced from that table; the DNA served to infer D and trimming. The data show about 110,000 clones, around 80% seen once.

The sequenced material came from peripheral blood. The J gene is TRBJ2-5, the V gene TRBV5-4; D gene uncertain. This sequence originates from a woman aged 70-85 years with acute or convalescent COVID-19. CDR3 amino acids: CASSLAADSKTQYF. CDR3 DNA sequence: TGTGCCAGCAGCTTGGCGGCAGACTCAAAGACCCAGTACTTC. Supplemented by reference TRBV5-4 and TRBJ2-5, the full variable domain reads ETGVTQSPTHLIKTRGQQVTLRCSSQSGHNTVSWYQQALGQGPQFIFQYYREEENGRGNFPPRFSGLQFPNYSSELNVNALELDDSALYLCASSLAADSKTQYFGPGTRLLVL.